Sequencing of this T cell receptor beta chain was carried out in a study of OX40 agonist ivuxolimab in advanced cancers. Whole-study context: Ivuxolimab, an agonistic anti-OX40 (CD134) antibody, was given to patients. Across the patients, intravenous ivuxolimab was delivered every 2 weeks at 0.01 to 10 mg/kg.

Study results and caveats: At doses 0.1 to 3.0 mg/kg, CD4+ and CD8+ clones expanded.

About this clone itself: The antigen is unknown.

Systemic immunosuppression or a history of autoimmune disease excluded patients. Trimming removed 0 bases from V and 7 bases from J; junction bases left unmatched: 7. The germline CDR1 and CDR2 sequences are SGDLS and YYNGEE. The CDR3 is made up of 17 amino acids. Sequencing used immunoSEQ multiplex PCR; TCRdb keeps in-frame clones, though not all of them. The data contain tens of thousands of clones, less than 95% of them singletons. The sample was CD4+ or CD8+ T cells sorted from blood, taken in a trial of the OX40 agonist ivuxolimab. The chain recombines TRBV9 with TRBJ2-2; 12 bases are shared with TRBD2. The origin of this receptor is an adult with an advanced solid tumor such as melanoma, head and neck, liver or kidney cancer. The CDR3 loop is CASSVAPLAGGFGELFF. CDR3 DNA: TGTGCCAGCAGCGTAGCCCCACTAGCGGGAGGTTTCGGGGAGCTGTTTTTT.